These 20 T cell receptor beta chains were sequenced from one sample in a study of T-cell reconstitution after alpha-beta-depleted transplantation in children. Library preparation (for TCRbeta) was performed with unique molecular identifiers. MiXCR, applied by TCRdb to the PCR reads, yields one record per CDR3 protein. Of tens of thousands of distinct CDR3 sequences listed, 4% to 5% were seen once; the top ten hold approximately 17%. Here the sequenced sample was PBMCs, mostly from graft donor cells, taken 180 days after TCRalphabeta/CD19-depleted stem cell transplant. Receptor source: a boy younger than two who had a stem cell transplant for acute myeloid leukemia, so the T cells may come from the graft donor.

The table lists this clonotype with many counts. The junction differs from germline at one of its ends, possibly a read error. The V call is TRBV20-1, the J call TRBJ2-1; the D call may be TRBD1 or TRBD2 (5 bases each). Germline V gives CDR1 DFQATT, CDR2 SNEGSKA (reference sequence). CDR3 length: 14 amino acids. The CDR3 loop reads CSAGDGGTYNEQFF. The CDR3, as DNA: TGCAGTGCTGGAGATGGGGGAACCTACAATGAGCAGTTCTTC.

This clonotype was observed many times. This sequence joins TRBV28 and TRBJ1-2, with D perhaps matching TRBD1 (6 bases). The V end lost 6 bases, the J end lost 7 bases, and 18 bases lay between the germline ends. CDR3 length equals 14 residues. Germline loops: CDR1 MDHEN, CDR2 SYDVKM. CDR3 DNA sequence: TGTGCCAGCAGGGCAGTGGGGGGCGCGTCTGGCTACACCTTC. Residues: CASRAVGGASGYTF.

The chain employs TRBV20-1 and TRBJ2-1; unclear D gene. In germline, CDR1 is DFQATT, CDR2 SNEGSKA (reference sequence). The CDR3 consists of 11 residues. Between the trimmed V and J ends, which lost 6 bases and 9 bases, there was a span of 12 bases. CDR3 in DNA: TGCAGTGCGTCTGAGATAAGTGAGCAGTTCTTC. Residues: CSASEISEQFF.

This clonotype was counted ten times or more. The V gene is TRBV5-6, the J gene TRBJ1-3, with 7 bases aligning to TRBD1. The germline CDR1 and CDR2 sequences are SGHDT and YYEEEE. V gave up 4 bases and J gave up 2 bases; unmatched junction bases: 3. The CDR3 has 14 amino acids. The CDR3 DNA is TGTGCCAGCAGCGTAGGACAGGCTGGAAACACCATATATTTT. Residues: CASSVGQAGNTIYF.

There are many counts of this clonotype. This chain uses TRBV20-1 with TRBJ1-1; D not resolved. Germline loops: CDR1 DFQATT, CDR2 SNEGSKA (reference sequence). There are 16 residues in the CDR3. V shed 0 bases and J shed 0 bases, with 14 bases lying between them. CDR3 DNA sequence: TGCAGTGCTAGAGATGCTCCATCAGGAATGAACACTGAAGCTTTCTTT. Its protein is CSARDAPSGMNTEAFF.

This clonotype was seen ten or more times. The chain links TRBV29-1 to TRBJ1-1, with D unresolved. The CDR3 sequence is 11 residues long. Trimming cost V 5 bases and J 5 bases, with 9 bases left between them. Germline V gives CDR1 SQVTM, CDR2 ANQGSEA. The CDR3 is CSVSEWTEAFF. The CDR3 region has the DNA TGCAGCGTTTCTGAATGGACTGAAGCTTTCTTT.

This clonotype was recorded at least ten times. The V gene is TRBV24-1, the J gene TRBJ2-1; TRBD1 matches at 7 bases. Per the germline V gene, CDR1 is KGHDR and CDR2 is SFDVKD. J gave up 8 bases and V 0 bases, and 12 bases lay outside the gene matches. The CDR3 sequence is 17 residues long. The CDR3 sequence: CATSDLQTGMAKDEQFF. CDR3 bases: TGTGCCACCAGTGATTTGCAGACAGGGATGGCAAAGGATGAGCAGTTCTTC.

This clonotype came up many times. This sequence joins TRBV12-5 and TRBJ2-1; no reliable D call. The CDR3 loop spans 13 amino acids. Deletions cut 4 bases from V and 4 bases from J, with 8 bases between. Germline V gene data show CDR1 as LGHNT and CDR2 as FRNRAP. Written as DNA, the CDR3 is TGTGCTAGTGGTTCGACTGGGTACAATGAGCAGTTCTTC. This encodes CASGSTGYNEQFF.

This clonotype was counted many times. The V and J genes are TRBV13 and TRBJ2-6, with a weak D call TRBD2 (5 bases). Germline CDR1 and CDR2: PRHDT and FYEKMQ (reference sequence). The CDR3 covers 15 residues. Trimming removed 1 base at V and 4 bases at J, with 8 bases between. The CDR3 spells CASSLAGFGANVLTF. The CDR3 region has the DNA TGTGCCAGCAGCTTAGCGGGATTCGGGGCCAACGTCCTGACTTTC.

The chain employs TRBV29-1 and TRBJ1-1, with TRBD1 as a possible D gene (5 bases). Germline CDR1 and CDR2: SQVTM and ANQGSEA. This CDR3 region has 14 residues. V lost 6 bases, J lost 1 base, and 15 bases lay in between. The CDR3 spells CSVQLGRGNTEAFF. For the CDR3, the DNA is TGCAGCGTCCAATTGGGACGGGGGAACACTGAAGCTTTCTTT.

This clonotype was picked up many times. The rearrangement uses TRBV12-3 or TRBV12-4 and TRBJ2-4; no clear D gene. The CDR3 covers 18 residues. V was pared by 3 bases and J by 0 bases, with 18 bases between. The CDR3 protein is CASSFRSAHLLAKNIQYF. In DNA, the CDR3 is TGTGCCAGCAGTTTTAGGTCAGCTCATCTTCTAGCCAAAAACATTCAGTACTTC.

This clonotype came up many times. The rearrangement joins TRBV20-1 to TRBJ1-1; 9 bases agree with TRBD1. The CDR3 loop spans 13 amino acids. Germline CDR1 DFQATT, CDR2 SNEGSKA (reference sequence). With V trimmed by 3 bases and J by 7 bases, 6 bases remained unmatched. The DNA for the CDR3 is TGCAGTGCTAGTAAGGTGACAGGGGGTGAAGCTTTCTTT. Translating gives CSASKVTGGEAFF.

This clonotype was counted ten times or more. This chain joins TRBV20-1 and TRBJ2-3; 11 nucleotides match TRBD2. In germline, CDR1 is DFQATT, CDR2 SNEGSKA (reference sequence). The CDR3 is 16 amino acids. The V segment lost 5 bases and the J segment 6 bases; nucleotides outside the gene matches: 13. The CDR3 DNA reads TGCAGTGCTCCTGGACTAGCGGGCCTACTGGCGGATACGCAGTATTTT. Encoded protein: CSAPGLAGLLADTQYF.

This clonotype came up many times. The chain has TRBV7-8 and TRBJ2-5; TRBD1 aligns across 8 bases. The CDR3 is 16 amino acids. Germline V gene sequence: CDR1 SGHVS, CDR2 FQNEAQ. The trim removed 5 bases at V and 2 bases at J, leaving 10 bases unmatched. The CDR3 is CASSGLGQGNQETQYF. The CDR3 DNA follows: TGTGCCAGCAGCGGCCTCGGACAGGGTAATCAAGAGACCCAGTACTTC.

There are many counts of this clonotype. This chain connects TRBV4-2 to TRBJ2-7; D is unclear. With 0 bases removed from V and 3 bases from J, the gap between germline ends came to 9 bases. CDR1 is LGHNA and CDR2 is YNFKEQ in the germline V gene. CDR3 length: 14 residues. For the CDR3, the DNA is TGTGCCAGCAGCCAAGATGGGGAAGGCTACGAGCAGTACGTC. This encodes CASSQDGEGYEQYV.

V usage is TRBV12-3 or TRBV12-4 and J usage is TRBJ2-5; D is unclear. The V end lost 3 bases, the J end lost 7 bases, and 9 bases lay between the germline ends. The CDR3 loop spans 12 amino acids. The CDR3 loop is CASSLAPGTQYF. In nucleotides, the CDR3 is TGTGCCAGCAGTTTGGCGCCGGGGACCCAGTACTTC.

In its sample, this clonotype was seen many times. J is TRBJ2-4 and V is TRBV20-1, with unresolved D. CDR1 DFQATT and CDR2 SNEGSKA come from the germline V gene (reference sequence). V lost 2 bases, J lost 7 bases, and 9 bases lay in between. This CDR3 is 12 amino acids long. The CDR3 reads CSARSTVNIQYF. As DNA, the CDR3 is TGCAGTGCTAGAAGTACAGTGAACATTCAGTACTTC.

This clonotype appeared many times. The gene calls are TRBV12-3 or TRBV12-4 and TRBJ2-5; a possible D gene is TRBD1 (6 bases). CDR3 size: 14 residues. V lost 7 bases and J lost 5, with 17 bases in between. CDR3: CASTLARGVETQYF. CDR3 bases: TGTGCCAGCACCCTCGCCAGGGGCGTGGAGACCCAGTACTTC.

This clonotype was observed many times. CDR3 sequence (DNA): TGCAGTGCTGCGGGGCAGGACGAGCAGTACTTC. Amino acids: CSAAGQDEQYF. V gene TRBV20-1 combines with J gene TRBJ2-7; a weak D match, TRBD2 (6 bases). This CDR3 spans 11 amino acids. The germline V gene has CDR1 DFQATT and CDR2 SNEGSKA (reference sequence). The V end lost 5 bases, the J end lost 5 bases, and 10 bases lay between the germline ends.

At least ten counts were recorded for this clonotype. The CDR3 DNA reads as TGCAGTGCTAGAATCCCGGGGACAGGGGGCATGAACACTGAAGCTTTCTTT. Amino acid sequence: CSARIPGTGGMNTEAFF. This chain connects TRBV20-1 to TRBJ1-1, with TRBD1 identical over 12 bases. The CDR3 totals 17 residues. V trimming: 2 bases; J trimming: 0 bases; junction bases outside the gene matches: 7. CDR1 and CDR2 (germline): DFQATT, SNEGSKA (reference sequence).